This passage covers 10 T cell receptor beta chains from one sample sequenced in a study of control samples from healthy donors and cancer patients (dated by TCRdb to 2018 to 2021). The method was the immunoSEQ multiplex PCR assay. TCRdb provides this immuneACCESS table in a form limited to in-frame rearrangements. Some clones are lacking; in checked studies, under half of them reflect an unresolved V gene, and why the rest are absent is not known. In all, the sample holds approximately 160,000 clones, and 90% to 95% of those were seen once. The top ten constitute roughly 1.3% of the sample. What was sequenced was blood. The source of these receptors is a woman aged 18-35 years in good health.

CDR3 amino acids: CASSFVQGAAFF. The CDR3 DNA sequence: TGTGCCAGCAGTTTCGTCCAGGGGGCGGCTTTCTTT. The chain has TRBV12-3 or TRBV12-4 and TRBJ1-1, with 8 bases matching TRBD1. This CDR3 is built from 12 residues. After removal of 3 bases from V and 11 bases from J, the junction contained 5 bases not matched to a gene.

V is TRBV19 and J is TRBJ1-5, with 7 bases lining up with TRBD1. This CDR3 has 15 residues. Germline V CDR1 and CDR2: LNHDA, SQIVND (reference sequence). V shed 3 bases, J shed 4 bases, and the junction held 6 bases outside the gene matches. The chain's CDR3 is CASSMGDRLNQPQHF. In nucleotides, the CDR3 is TGTGCCAGTAGTATGGGGGACAGATTAAATCAGCCCCAGCATTTT.

The chain has TRBV6-1 and TRBJ1-1; 7 bases line up with TRBD1. CDR1 MNHNS and CDR2 SASEGT come from the germline V gene. Trimming at V came to 7 bases and at J to 6 bases, leaving 11 bases not matched to a gene. The CDR3 has 14 amino acids. The CDR3 region is CASTELTGPPEAFF. CDR3 sequence (DNA): TGTGCCAGCACCGAATTGACAGGGCCCCCTGAAGCTTTCTTT.

This chain joins TRBV7-2 and TRBJ1-6; D is uncertain. From germline, CDR1 is SGHTA and CDR2 FQGNSA. CDR3 size: 13 residues. The V end was cut by 0 bases, the J end by 10 bases, with 7 bases between. CDR3 sequence: CASSLAGRSPLHF. The CDR3 bases are TGTGCCAGCAGCTTAGCAGGTCGGTCACCCCTCCACTTT. Supplemented by reference TRBV7-2 and TRBJ1-6, the full variable domain reads GAGVSQSPSNKVTEKGKDVELRCDPISGHTALYWYRQSLGQGLEFLIYFQGNSAPDKSGLPSDRFSAERTGGSVSTLTIQRTQQEDSAVYLCASSLAGRSPLHFGNGTRLTVT.

CDR3: CASSFLGGDTQYF. The CDR3 bases are TGTGCCAGCAGTTTCTTGGGCGGAGATACGCAGTATTTT. The chain recombines TRBV12-3 or TRBV12-4 with TRBJ2-3; D gene uncertain. V dropped 3 bases and J dropped 5 bases, with 9 bases sitting between them. The length of the CDR3 is 13 residues.

The chain couples TRBV19 to TRBJ1-5; no firm D call. Germline V lookup: CDR1 LNHDA, CDR2 SQIVND (reference sequence). Trimming left V 1 base short and J 5 bases short, with 6 bases between. The CDR3 sequence is 13 residues long. The CDR3 loop is CASSIGLHQPQHF. The CDR3 nucleotides are TGTGCCAGTAGTATAGGTTTGCATCAGCCCCAGCATTTT.

This chain connects TRBV19 to TRBJ1-4; possible D gene TRBD1, 5 bases. The CDR3 is 15 residues long. Trimming left V 5 bases short and J 3 bases short, with 13 bases between. Germline assignment: CDR1 LNHDA and CDR2 SQIVND (reference sequence). CDR3: CASSSIQGANEKLFF. CDR3 bases: TGTGCCAGTAGTTCGATCCAGGGAGCTAATGAAAAACTGTTTTTT.

The chain recombines TRBV18 with TRBJ2-7; D is undetermined. The germline CDR1 and CDR2 sequences are KGHSH and LQKENI. CDR3 length equals 13 residues. Deletions cut 6 bases from V and 0 bases from J, with 9 bases between. The CDR3 sequence is CASSLPYSYEQYF. In DNA form, the CDR3 reads TGTGCCAGCTCCCTACCCTACTCCTACGAGCAGTACTTC.

This sequence joins TRBV6-6 and TRBJ1-2, with D uncertain. V was trimmed by 2 bases and J by 3 bases, leaving 13 bases between them. The V gene's germline CDR1 is MNHNY and CDR2 SVGAGI (reference sequence). The CDR3 is 15 amino acids. The DNA for the CDR3 is TGTGCCAGCAGTTACGTCCAGCCTCCCCACTATGGCTACACCTTC. It encodes CASSYVQPPHYGYTF.

The J gene is TRBJ2-7, the V gene TRBV10-1; either TRBD1 or TRBD2 may fit D (5 bases each). The ends were cut back, 6 bases at V and 3 bases at J, with 15 bases in the middle. Germline V CDR1 and CDR2: WNHNN, SYGVQD (reference sequence). This CDR3 comprises 14 residues. CDR3 nucleotide sequence: TGCGCCAGCAGGGGACGACAGCCTGTCTACGAGCAGTACTTC. Its translation: CASRGRQPVYEQYF.